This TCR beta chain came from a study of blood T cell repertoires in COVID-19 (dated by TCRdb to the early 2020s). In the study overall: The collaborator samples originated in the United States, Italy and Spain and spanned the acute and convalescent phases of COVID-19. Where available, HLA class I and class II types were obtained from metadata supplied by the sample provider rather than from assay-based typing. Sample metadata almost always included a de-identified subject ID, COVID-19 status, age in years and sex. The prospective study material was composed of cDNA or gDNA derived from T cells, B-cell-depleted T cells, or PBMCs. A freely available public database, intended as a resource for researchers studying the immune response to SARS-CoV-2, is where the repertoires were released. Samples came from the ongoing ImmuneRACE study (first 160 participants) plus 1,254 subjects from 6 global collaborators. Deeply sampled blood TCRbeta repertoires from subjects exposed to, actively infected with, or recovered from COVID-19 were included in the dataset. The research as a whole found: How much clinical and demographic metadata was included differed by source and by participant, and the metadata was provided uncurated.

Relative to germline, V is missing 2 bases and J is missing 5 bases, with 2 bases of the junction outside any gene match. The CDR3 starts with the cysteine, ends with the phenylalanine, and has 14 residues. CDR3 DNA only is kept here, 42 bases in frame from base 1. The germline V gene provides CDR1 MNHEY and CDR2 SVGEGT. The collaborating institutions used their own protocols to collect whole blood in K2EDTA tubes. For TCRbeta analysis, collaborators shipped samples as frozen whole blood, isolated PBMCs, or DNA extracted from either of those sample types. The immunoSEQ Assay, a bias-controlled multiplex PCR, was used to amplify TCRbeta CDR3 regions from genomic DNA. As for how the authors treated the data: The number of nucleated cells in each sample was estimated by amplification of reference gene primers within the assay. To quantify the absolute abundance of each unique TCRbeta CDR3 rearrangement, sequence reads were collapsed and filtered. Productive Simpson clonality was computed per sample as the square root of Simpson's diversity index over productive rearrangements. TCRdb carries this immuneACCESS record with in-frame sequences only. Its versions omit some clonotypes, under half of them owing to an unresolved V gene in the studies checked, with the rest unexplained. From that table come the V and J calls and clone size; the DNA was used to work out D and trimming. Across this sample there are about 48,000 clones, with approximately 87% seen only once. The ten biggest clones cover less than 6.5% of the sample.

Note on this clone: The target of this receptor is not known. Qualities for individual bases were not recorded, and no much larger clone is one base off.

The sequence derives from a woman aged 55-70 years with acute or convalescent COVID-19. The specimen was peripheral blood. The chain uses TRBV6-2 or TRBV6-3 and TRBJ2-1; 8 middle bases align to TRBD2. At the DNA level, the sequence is TGTGCCAGCAGTTACCATAGCGGGGACAATGAGCAGTTCTTC. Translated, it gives CASSYHSGDNEQFF.